Below, 6 T cell receptor beta chains from the same sample are listed, as sequenced in a study of cytomegalovirus exposure and HLA in healthy donors. Using immunoSEQ multiplex PCR, the repertoire was profiled, and TCRdb retains in-frame clones only, with some absent. The sample comprises about 200,000 clones, 80% to 90% of which are singletons, and over 0.95% rests with the top ten. The sequenced material came from PBMCs. Receptors were obtained from a woman younger than 45 in good health and CMV-seronegative.

The V call is TRBV5-1, the J call TRBJ2-5; 7 nucleotides agree with TRBD1. Germline V CDR1 and CDR2: SGHRS, YFSETQ. Trimming took 5 bases from V and 1 from J; bases not matched to a gene: 5. This CDR3 has 14 residues. In DNA form, the CDR3 reads TGCGCCAGCAGTACAGGGGAGACCCAAGAGACCCAGTACTTC. Translated, it gives CASSTGETQETQYF.

The chain uses TRBV11-3 and TRBJ2-7; D perhaps matches TRBD1 (5 bases). V was shortened by 1 base and J by 1 base, with 11 bases between the two germline ends. The germline V gene has CDR1 SGHNT and CDR2 YENEEA. The length of the CDR3 is 15 residues. CDR3 loop: CASSLGKGQSYEQYF. The CDR3 coding sequence is TGTGCCAGCAGCTTAGGAAAAGGACAATCCTACGAGCAGTACTTC.

The V call is TRBV6-6, the J call TRBJ2-7; D is perhaps TRBD2 (6 bases). V lost 6 bases and J lost 4, with 16 bases in between. Germline values: CDR1 MNHNY, CDR2 SVGAGI (reference sequence). This CDR3 has 14 amino acids. The CDR3 sequence is CASSPRDPLYEQYF. CDR3 DNA: TGTGCCAGCAGCCCGCGGGACCCACTATACGAGCAGTACTTC.

J is TRBJ2-5 and V is TRBV5-1; 7 positions agree with TRBD2. Germline V gives CDR1 SGHRS, CDR2 YFSETQ. J gave up 1 base and V 3 bases, and 6 bases lay outside the gene matches. This CDR3 is built from 15 residues. CDR3 protein: CASSWGGVAQETQYF. The CDR3 DNA follows: TGCGCCAGCAGCTGGGGAGGGGTCGCCCAAGAGACCCAGTACTTC.

The chain couples TRBV30 to TRBJ1-4; TRBD1 agrees at 11 bases. CDR1 is GTSNPN, CDR2 SVGIG, per germline (reference sequence). CDR3 size: 15 residues. With V trimmed by 2 bases and J by 7 bases, 6 bases remained unmatched. The CDR3 region has the DNA TGTGCCTGGAGTAGGCACGGGACAGGGGGTGAAAAACTGTTTTTT. Its translation: CAWSRHGTGGEKLFF.

This chain connects TRBV5-1 to TRBJ2-7; 10 positions match TRBD2. Looked up from germline, CDR1 is SGHRS and CDR2 is YFSETQ. The CDR3 spans 13 residues. V lost 4 bases, J lost 7 bases, and 5 bases stayed unmatched. CDR3 in amino acids: CASSLAGVWEQYF. CDR3 bases: TGCGCCAGCAGCCTAGCGGGAGTGTGGGAGCAGTACTTC.